These 23 T cell receptor beta chains share one sample of origin, sequenced in a study of blood T cell repertoires in COVID-19. TCRdb's copy holds only in-frame clones and misses some; the assay was immunoSEQ multiplex PCR. The sample has roughly 440,000 clones; approximately 90% are singletons. Input material: peripheral blood. These receptors all stem from a woman in her forties or fifties with COVID-19, enrolled during active disease.

The rearrangement links TRBV9 to TRBJ2-7; a possible D gene is TRBD2 (5 bases). Trimming removed 3 bases at V and 7 bases at J, with 17 bases between. Germline V gene data show CDR1 as SGDLS and CDR2 as YYNGEE. The CDR3 runs 14 residues. The CDR3 region has the DNA TGTGCCAGCAGCGGTCACGGGTACTGGAGGGAGCAGTACTTC. Amino acid sequence: CASSGHGYWREQYF.

V is TRBV27 and J is TRBJ2-7; the match to TRBD2 covers 9 bases. The CDR3 is made up of 13 amino acids. Looked up from germline, CDR1 is MNHEY and CDR2 is SMNVEV (reference sequence). V was pared by 11 bases and J by 3 bases, with 8 bases of the junction left unmatched. CDR3 sequence reads: CAGRLAEDYEQYF. The CDR3 DNA reads as TGTGCCGGCCGACTAGCGGAGGACTACGAGCAGTACTTC.

The chain carries TRBV7-8 and TRBJ1-1; D is perhaps TRBD1 (5 bases). The V and J ends lost 1 base and 7 bases respectively, with 7 bases between them. This CDR3 has 12 amino acids. In germline, CDR1 is SGHVS, CDR2 FQNEAQ. CDR3 sequence (DNA): TGTGCCAGCAGCTTAGGGGGCGTTGAAGCTTTCTTT. Its protein product is CASSLGGVEAFF.

This clone showed up just once. The chain combines TRBV7-6 with TRBJ1-4; maybe TRBD1 (6 bases). Trimming took off 1 base at V and 1 base at J, with 13 bases between the two ends. Germline V lookup: CDR1 SGHVS, CDR2 FNYEAQ. This CDR3 spans 17 amino acids. The CDR3 loop reads CASSLGPGGQTNEKLFF. The CDR3 coding sequence is TGTGCCAGCAGCTTAGGACCCGGGGGGCAAACTAATGAAAAACTGTTTTTT.

Only one count was recorded for this clone. The chain has TRBV27 and TRBJ1-2, with D unresolved. The germline CDR1 and CDR2 sequences are MNHEY and SMNVEV (reference sequence). This CDR3 region has 13 residues. The germline V and J ends were trimmed by 3 bases and 8 bases, with 13 bases remaining between them. The CDR3 bases are TGTGCCAGCAGTTTGAGGCCTTTCGGGGGCTACACCTTC. Its translation: CASSLRPFGGYTF.

About this clone itself: This sample also contains other DNA sequences that code for the same CDR3. This chain uses TRBV9 with TRBJ1-1; the D gene is possibly TRBD1 (6 bases). Germline V lookup: CDR1 SGDLS, CDR2 YYNGEE. CDR3 length: 13 residues. Trimming left V 2 bases short and J 4 bases short, with 9 bases between. CDR3 nucleotide sequence: TGTGCCAGCAGCGTTATAGGGGGCACTGAAGCTTTCTTT. This gives the protein CASSVIGGTEAFF.

This rearrangement joins TRBV19 to TRBJ1-4; 9 bases map to TRBD1. Unmatched junction bases numbered 5, after V lost 5 bases and J lost 7 bases. Germline CDR1 LNHDA, CDR2 SQIVND (reference sequence). There are 14 residues in the CDR3. This CDR3 is CASSAQGAGEKLFF. The CDR3 nucleotides read TGTGCCAGTAGTGCACAGGGGGCCGGTGAAAAACTGTTTTTT.

The rearrangement links TRBV13 to TRBJ2-1; the D gene is possibly TRBD1 (6 bases). Germline lookup yields CDR1 PRHDT and CDR2 FYEKMQ (reference sequence). CDR3 size: 17 residues. With 1 base removed from V and 4 bases from J, the gap between germline ends came to 17 bases. The CDR3 DNA is TGTGCCAGCAGCTTAGCGGTAGGACAGAAGTTATACAATGAGCAGTTCTTC. It translates to CASSLAVGQKLYNEQFF.

This chain uses TRBV27 with TRBJ2-1; no definite D call. Germline CDR1 MNHEY, CDR2 SMNVEV (reference sequence). CDR3 length: 16 amino acids. Trimming took 2 bases from V and 0 from J, leaving 11 bases between them. Here the CDR3 DNA reads TGTGCCAGCAGTTTAACCCGGGTTGCCTCCTACAATGAGCAGTTCTTC. Amino acid sequence: CASSLTRVASYNEQFF.

The CDR3 region has the DNA TGTGCCAGCTCACCTACCGGGGGAGCACATTCACCCCTCCACTTT. Amino acid sequence: CASSPTGGAHSPLHF. This chain connects TRBV18 to TRBJ1-6, with TRBD1 as a possible D gene (5 bases). Germline CDR1 and CDR2: KGHSH and LQKENI. There are 15 residues in the CDR3. V gave up 3 bases and J gave up 8 bases, with 14 bases separating them.

The V call is TRBV6-5, the J call TRBJ2-1, with TRBD2 identical over 9 bases. CDR1 and CDR2 (germline): MNHEY, SVGAGI. The CDR3 runs 15 residues. V lost 4 bases to trimming and J lost 8 bases; unmatched junction nucleotides: 9. CDR3 nucleotides: TGTGCCAGCAGTTTGGGTAGCGGGGGATTCTATGAGCAGTTCTTC. It specifies CASSLGSGGFYEQFF.

The chain combines TRBV6-4 with TRBJ1-3, with D perhaps matching TRBD1 (5 bases). This CDR3 contains 17 residues. Per the germline V gene, CDR1 is MRHNA and CDR2 is SNTAGT. Deletions cut 6 bases from V and 0 bases from J, with 18 bases between. The CDR3 nucleotides read TGTGCCAGCAGGGGGATACAGGAATTGGGCTCTGGAAACACCATATATTTT. This codes for CASRGIQELGSGNTIYF.

The chain uses TRBV2 and TRBJ2-7; 14 nucleotides agree with TRBD2. Per germline, CDR1 SNHLY and CDR2 FYNNEI. The trim removed 8 bases at V and 0 bases at J, leaving 12 bases unmatched. This CDR3 has 18 residues. The CDR3 bases are TGTGCCAGCCGGAGGACTAGCGGGGGGCCTACTAGCTCCTACGAGCAGTACTTC. Translated, it gives CASRRTSGGPTSSYEQYF.

The rearrangement joins TRBV25-1 to TRBJ1-1; D may be TRBD1 (5 bases). CDR1 and CDR2 (germline): MGHDK, SYGVNS. The CDR3 extends over 14 amino acids. Trimming stripped 6 bases from V and 6 bases from J, with 17 bases between. As DNA, the CDR3 is TGTGCCAGCAGCGCTTTCGGCCAGGGCCCTGAAGCTTTCTTT. It translates to CASSAFGQGPEAFF. The whole variable domain, filled in from reference TRBV25-1 and TRBJ1-1, reads EADIYQTPRYLVIGTGKKITLECSQTMGHDKMYWYQQDPGMELHLIHYSYGVNSTEKGDLSSESTVSRIRTEHFPLTLESARPSHTSQYLCASSAFGQGPEAFFGQGTRLTVV.

The chain is built from TRBV7-3 and TRBJ2-1; D call uncertain. This CDR3 spans 13 amino acids. CDR1 and CDR2 (germline): SGHTA, FQGTGA. Trimming pared 2 bases from V and 9 bases from J, leaving 11 bases between. The CDR3 nucleotides read TGTGCCAGCAGCTTATCCCCTGCGGCTGAGCAGTTCTTC. Protein product: CASSLSPAAEQFF. The whole variable domain, filled in from reference TRBV7-3 and TRBJ2-1, reads GAGVSQTPSNKVTEKGKYVELRCDPISGHTALYWYRQSLGQGPEFLIYFQGTGAADDSGLPNDRFFAVRPEGSVSTLKIQRTERGDSAVYLCASSLSPAAEQFFGPGTRLTVL.

The rearrangement joins TRBV2 to TRBJ1-2; 9 nucleotides align to TRBD1. The CDR3 sequence is 14 residues long. After removal of 8 bases from V and 8 bases from J, the junction contained 12 bases not matched to a gene. Germline V gene sequence: CDR1 SNHLY, CDR2 FYNNEI. The CDR3: CASCYRGLAEGYTF. The CDR3 DNA reads TGTGCCAGCTGTTACAGGGGGCTCGCGGAGGGCTACACCTTC.

The chain joins TRBV2 to TRBJ1-6; D is unresolved. This CDR3 spans 14 amino acids. Germline CDR1 and CDR2: SNHLY and FYNNEI. V was shortened by 3 bases and J by 7 bases, with 10 bases between the two germline ends. This chain's CDR3 is CASSEEIGNSPLHF. The CDR3 nucleotides are TGTGCCAGCAGTGAGGAAATCGGGAATTCACCCCTCCACTTT.

The chain joins TRBV5-1 to TRBJ2-7; 8 bases align to TRBD2. Germline V lookup: CDR1 SGHRS, CDR2 YFSETQ. The CDR3 has 16 residues. V lost 1 base to trimming and J lost 0 bases; unmatched junction nucleotides: 6. The CDR3 DNA follows: TGCGCCAGCAGCTTGATCGGCGGGGGGCTCTCCTACGAGCAGTACTTC. Translating it yields CASSLIGGGLSYEQYF.

The chain employs TRBV6-6 and TRBJ1-2; no clear D. The CDR3 has 11 amino acids. The germline V and J ends were trimmed by 4 bases and 6 bases, with 6 bases remaining between them. The germline V gene encodes CDR1 MNHNY and CDR2 SVGAGI (reference sequence). For the CDR3, the DNA is TGTGCCAGCAGTTTCAATGATGGCTACACCTTC. Amino acids: CASSFNDGYTF.

The rearrangement joins TRBV27 to TRBJ2-5, with 8 bases identical to TRBD1. The ends lost 3 bases at V and 6 bases at J; junction bases unmatched: 6. CDR1 MNHEY and CDR2 SMNVEV come from the germline V gene (reference sequence). The CDR3 is 14 amino acids. The CDR3, as DNA: TGTGCCAGCAGTTTTTTACAGGGGGGAAAGACCCAGTACTTC. Its translation: CASSFLQGGKTQYF.

The chain is built from TRBV5-1 and TRBJ1-2; a possible D gene is TRBD1 (5 bases). In germline, CDR1 is SGHRS, CDR2 YFSETQ. This CDR3 is built from 12 residues. Trimming removed 1 base from V and 7 bases from J, with 8 bases in between. CDR3 sequence (DNA): TGCGCCAGCAGCTTGTGGGGGGTTGGCTACACCTTC. Translation: CASSLWGVGYTF.

The chain couples TRBV2 to TRBJ1-1; 7 bases line up with TRBD1. CDR1 is SNHLY and CDR2 is FYNNEI in the germline V gene. With V trimmed by 2 bases and J by 5 bases, 5 bases remained unmatched. CDR3 size: 14 residues. CDR3 region: CASSERQGLTEAFF. In DNA, the CDR3 is TGTGCCAGCAGTGAAAGACAGGGATTAACTGAAGCTTTCTTT.

The chain uses TRBV11-2 and TRBJ2-6; 8 bases match TRBD1. The V gene end was trimmed by 5 bases and the J gene end by 1 base; junction bases not matched to a gene: 13. Germline-derived CDR1 and CDR2 are SGHAT and FQNNGV. There are 19 residues in the CDR3. The CDR3 protein is CASSPRLGQGLSGANVLTF. The CDR3 DNA follows: TGTGCCAGCAGCCCGCGTTTAGGACAGGGATTATCTGGGGCCAACGTCCTGACTTTC.